This entry lists 18 T cell receptor beta chains sequenced from one sample in a study of beta chain features in type 1 diabetes. Overall study results and limits: Shortening of TCRB CDR3s, moderate but significant, appeared in all four CD4+ subsets of Type 1 diabetes patients.

The isolated RNA, all of it, was reverse transcribed, so expressed TCRB transcripts were what got sequenced. Only in-frame clones appear in the TCRdb table, and some are missing; sequencing was by immunoSEQ multiplex PCR. The sample shows 300,000 to 350,000 clones, approximately 9.9% of them seen only once. Antigen specificity for these receptors is unknown. The specimen sequenced was central memory CD4+ T cells from blood. The receptors derive from a man aged 25 to 40 with type 1 diabetes.

The chain combines TRBV5-1 with TRBJ2-1, with 10 bases identical to TRBD1. CDR1 is SGHRS, CDR2 YFSETQ, per germline. V lost 4 bases, J lost 6 bases, and 7 bases stayed unmatched. This CDR3 has 15 amino acids. CDR3 DNA sequence: TGCGCCAGCAGCGCAGACAGGGGGCGAGGCAATGAGCAGTTCTTC. Translation: CASSADRGRGNEQFF.

This clone was counted a few times. The chain couples TRBV29-1 to TRBJ2-7, with TRBD1 identical over 8 bases. The CDR3 length is 14 residues. The junction had 14 bases not matched to a gene; V was cut back by 5 bases and J by 8 bases. From germline, CDR1 is SQVTM and CDR2 ANQGSEA. The CDR3 DNA reads TGCAGCGTTCGTCCGACAGGGGACTTTACGAAGCAGTACTTC. It codes for CSVRPTGDFTKQYF.

A few counts support this clone. The chain uses TRBV5-4 and TRBJ1-5; D may be TRBD1 (5 bases). The CDR3 is made up of 16 amino acids. Trimming left V 1 base short and J 4 bases short, with 15 bases between. Germline loops: CDR1 SGHNT, CDR2 YYREEE (reference sequence). CDR3: CASSLMSGTENQPQHF. In DNA form, the CDR3 reads TGTGCCAGCAGCTTGATGTCTGGGACGGAGAATCAGCCCCAGCATTTT.

This clone was seen more than once but under ten times. This chain uses TRBV19 with TRBJ1-6; D is undetermined. V was cut by 6 bases and J by 1 base, with 1 base left in between. In germline, CDR1 is LNHDA, CDR2 SQIVND (reference sequence). CDR3 size: 12 residues. The DNA of the CDR3 is TGTGCCAGTAGGTCCTATAATTCACCCCTCCACTTT. It is translated as CASRSYNSPLHF.

The table lists this clone with a few counts. The chain combines TRBV9 with TRBJ1-5, with 8 positions matching TRBD1. The CDR3 covers 15 residues. Germline lookup yields CDR1 SGDLS and CDR2 YYNGEE. J gave up 2 bases and V 0 bases, and 1 base lay outside the gene matches. This chain's CDR3 is CASSVAGQGNQPQHF. The CDR3 bases are TGTGCCAGCAGCGTAGCGGGACAGGGCAATCAGCCCCAGCATTTT.

Regarding this clone: Other DNA sequences in this sample translate to the same CDR3. The rearrangement joins TRBV29-1 to TRBJ1-1; D not resolved. The CDR3 totals 13 residues. V was trimmed by 2 bases and J by 4 bases, leaving 11 bases between them. The germline CDR1 and CDR2 sequences are SQVTM and ANQGSEA. CDR3 region: CSVETGGGTEAFF. CDR3 sequence (DNA): TGCAGCGTTGAAACCGGAGGAGGCACTGAAGCTTTCTTT.

The V and J genes are TRBV6-5 and TRBJ1-6, with D perhaps TRBD1 (6 bases). CDR3 length: 16 residues. V lost 2 bases to trimming and J lost 0 bases, with 8 bases between them. Germline-derived CDR1 and CDR2 are MNHEY and SVGAGI. The CDR3 here is CASSYEDSSYNSPLHF. CDR3 nucleotides: TGTGCCAGCAGTTACGAGGACAGCTCCTATAATTCACCCCTCCACTTT.

This clone was recorded a few times. V and J are TRBV29-1 and TRBJ2-3; 7 bases are a match to TRBD1. The length of the CDR3 is 16 residues. Looked up from germline, CDR1 is SQVTM and CDR2 is ANQGSEA. The CDR3 nucleotides are TGCAGTACGAAAGGGGGCAGGGGAAGTGGAAGTAATACGCAGTATTTT. Its translation: CSTKGGRGSGSNTQYF.

This clone was seen a handful of times. The rearrangement links TRBV5-1 to TRBJ2-1; 9 bases agree with TRBD1. Germline V gene sequence: CDR1 SGHRS, CDR2 YFSETQ. Germline trimming cut 4 bases from V and 8 bases from J; bases unmatched to any gene: 10. The CDR3 runs to 15 residues. CDR3 nucleotide sequence: TGCGCCAGCAGCCCGAGGGACAGGGTGCTCGATGAGCAGTTCTTC. It is translated as CASSPRDRVLDEQFF.

J is TRBJ1-6 and V is TRBV21-1; the tabulated D call, TRBD1, remains unverified against the DNA. TRBV21-1 is a recognized pseudogene. This CDR3 has 14 residues. Here the CDR3 DNA reads TGTGCCAGCGGTCAGGACAGATATAATTCACCCCTCCACTTT. Protein sequence: CASGQDRYNSPLHF.

This clone was seen a few times. Other DNA sequences in this sample translate to the same CDR3. The chain couples TRBV9 to TRBJ2-7, with D maybe TRBD1 (5 bases). Germline values: CDR1 SGDLS, CDR2 YYNGEE. This CDR3 has 14 amino acids. The V end lost 2 bases, the J end lost 0 bases, and 9 bases lay between the germline ends. The CDR3 is CASSVQGDSYEQYF. As DNA, the CDR3 is TGTGCCAGCAGCGTTCAGGGTGACTCCTACGAGCAGTACTTC. Complete variable domain (other parts from reference TRBV9 and TRBJ2-7): DSGVTQTPKHLITATGQRVTLRCSPRSGDLSVYWYQQSLDQGLQFLIQYYNGEERAKGNILERFSAQQFPDLHSELNLSSLELGDSALYFCASSVQGDSYEQYFGPGTRLTVT.

This clone was picked up a small number of times. The V call is TRBV4-1, the J call TRBJ1-1, with D possibly TRBD1 on 5 matching bases. Germline assignment: CDR1 MGHRA and CDR2 YSYEKL. Deletions cut 5 bases from V and 3 bases from J, with 10 bases between. This CDR3 has 13 amino acids. The CDR3 coding sequence is TGCGCCAGCAGCAGAGGGGCGGACACTGAAGCTTTCTTT. Residues: CASSRGADTEAFF.

This clone was counted a few times. The chain couples TRBV14 to TRBJ1-6; the D is unclear. V shed 4 bases and J shed 7 bases, with 14 bases lying between them. The CDR3 has 15 residues. From germline, CDR1 is SGHDN and CDR2 FVKESK. CDR3 nucleotide sequence: TGTGCCAGCAGCCTAATGGGAGCCCACAATTCACCCCTCCACTTT. Translating gives CASSLMGAHNSPLHF.

This clone was seen a few times. This chain uses TRBV19 with TRBJ2-3; 8 bases are shared with TRBD1. Germline CDR1 is LNHDA and CDR2 is SQIVND (reference sequence). The CDR3 spans 15 residues. After removal of 5 bases from V and 3 bases from J, the junction contained 7 bases not matched to a gene. As DNA, the CDR3 is TGTGCCAGTAGTGCACAGGGGGTGGGTACAGATACGCAGTATTTT. Amino acids: CASSAQGVGTDTQYF.

This clone was seen a few times. This chain links TRBV7-9 with TRBJ2-7; possible D gene TRBD2, 6 bases. The germline CDR1 and CDR2 sequences are SEHNR and FQNEAQ (reference sequence). The CDR3 covers 15 residues. Trimming removed 1 base from V and 1 base from J, with 11 bases in between. This CDR3 is CASSLERGWSYEQYF. The DNA of the CDR3 is TGTGCCAGCAGCTTAGAACGGGGGTGGTCCTACGAGCAGTACTTC.

Only a few counts were recorded for this clone. The rearrangement uses TRBV5-8 and TRBJ1-2, with D maybe TRBD1 (5 bases). The V end lost 2 bases, the J end lost 7 bases, and 9 bases lay between the germline ends. Germline V gene data show CDR1 as SGHTS and CDR2 as YDEGEE. This CDR3 is 12 amino acids long. Written as DNA, the CDR3 is TGTGCCAGCAGCTTCGTCAGGGTTGGCTACACCTTC. Translating gives CASSFVRVGYTF.

This clone was seen once. The chain employs TRBV6-5 and TRBJ2-3, with D uncertain. Germline V gene sequence: CDR1 MNHEY, CDR2 SVGAGI. Trimming stripped 5 bases from V and 0 bases from J, with 9 bases between. The CDR3 runs 14 residues. The CDR3 DNA follows: TGTGCCAGCAGTCTGACGGGCAGCACAGATACGCAGTATTTT. Protein: CASSLTGSTDTQYF.

The chain couples TRBV5-6 to TRBJ1-3; unclear D gene. Looked up from germline, CDR1 is SGHDT and CDR2 is YYEEEE. The CDR3 consists of 15 residues. The V and J ends lost 4 bases and 3 bases respectively, with 14 bases between them. The CDR3, as DNA: TGTGCCAGCAGCCCCCTCACCGCCCGTGGAAACACCATATATTTT. It translates to CASSPLTARGNTIYF.